This TCR beta chain is drawn from a study of identifying expanded T cells in peripheral blood. Findings and limits, study-wide: Over around two and four weeks, about 16 and 20 clones changed, versus approximately 1.2 between replicates.

Data came from immunoSEQ multiplex PCR; TCRdb stores just in-frame clones and leaves some out. Among over 45,000 clones listed, about four fifths were seen once. Deletions cut 1 base from V and 3 bases from J, with 7 bases between. Germline assignment: CDR1 SGHNT and CDR2 YYREEE (reference sequence). The CDR3 is made up of 13 amino acids. On this clone itself: What it binds is not known.

No infections or other immune events were documented during collection. The sequenced material came from blood. V and J are TRBV5-4 and TRBJ2-5; D gene ambiguous. This sequence was found in a person aged 18 to 69 in good health. CDR3 amino acids: CASSLILEETQYF. CDR3 coding DNA: TGTGCCAGCAGCTTGATCCTGGAAGAGACCCAGTACTTC.